This T cell receptor (beta chain) was identified in a study of PD-L1 blockade in urothelial cancer. Overall study context: Blood samples had a median of 141,255 T cells. Study conclusions and caveats: Lower than median blood TCR clonality before treatment predicted better survival. Patients with durable benefit had greater blood expansion of tumor-associated TCR clones 3 weeks into treatment.

Patients presented with locally advanced or metastatic urothelial carcinoma. Worth noting for this clone: Antigen: not known.

TCRdb keeps only in-frame clones here, not all; method: immunoSEQ multiplex PCR. The profile shows 60,000 to 85,000 clones, about 85% of them singletons. Germline values: CDR1 MNHEY, CDR2 SMNVEV (reference sequence). This CDR3 region has 12 residues. Trimming took 6 bases from V and 5 from J, leaving 11 bases between them. The sequenced sample was PBMCs, obtained around atezolizumab (anti-PD-L1) treatment. The clonotype comes from a woman in her 70s with urothelial cancer. The chain joins TRBV27 to TRBJ2-7, with D perhaps TRBD1 (7 bases). The CDR3 DNA reads TGTGCCAGCAGCCCAGGGGGGCACGAGCAGTACTTC. This translates into CASSPGGHEQYF.